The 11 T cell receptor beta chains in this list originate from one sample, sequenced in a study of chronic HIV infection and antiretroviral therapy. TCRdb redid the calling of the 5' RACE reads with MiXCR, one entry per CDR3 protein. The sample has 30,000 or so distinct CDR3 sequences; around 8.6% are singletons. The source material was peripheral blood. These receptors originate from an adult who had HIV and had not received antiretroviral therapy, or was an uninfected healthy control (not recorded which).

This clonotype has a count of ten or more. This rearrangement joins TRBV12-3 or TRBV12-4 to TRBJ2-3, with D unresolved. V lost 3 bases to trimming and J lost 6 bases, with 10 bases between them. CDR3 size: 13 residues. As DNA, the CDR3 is TGTGCCAGCAGTTTTGGCAGAAGGGATACGCAGTATTTT. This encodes CASSFGRRDTQYF.

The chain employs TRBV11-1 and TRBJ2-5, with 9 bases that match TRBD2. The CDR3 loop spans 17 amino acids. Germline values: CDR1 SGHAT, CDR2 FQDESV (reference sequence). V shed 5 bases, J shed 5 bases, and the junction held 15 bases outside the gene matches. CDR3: CASSPPRVAGERETQYF. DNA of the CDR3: TGTGCCAGCAGCCCGCCCCGGGTAGCGGGAGAGCGGGAGACCCAGTACTTC.

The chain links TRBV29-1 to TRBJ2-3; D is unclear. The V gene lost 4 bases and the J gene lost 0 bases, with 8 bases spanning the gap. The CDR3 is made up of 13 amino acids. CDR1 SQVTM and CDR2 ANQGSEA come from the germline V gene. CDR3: CSVVWGSTDTQYF. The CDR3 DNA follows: TGCAGCGTTGTCTGGGGAAGCACAGATACGCAGTATTTT.

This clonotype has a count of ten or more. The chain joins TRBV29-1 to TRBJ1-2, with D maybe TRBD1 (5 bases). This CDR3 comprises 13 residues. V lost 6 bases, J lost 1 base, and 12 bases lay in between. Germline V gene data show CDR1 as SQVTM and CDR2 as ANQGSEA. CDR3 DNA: TGCAGCGTCAGCCTGGGGCGTAACTATGGCTACACCTTC. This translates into CSVSLGRNYGYTF.

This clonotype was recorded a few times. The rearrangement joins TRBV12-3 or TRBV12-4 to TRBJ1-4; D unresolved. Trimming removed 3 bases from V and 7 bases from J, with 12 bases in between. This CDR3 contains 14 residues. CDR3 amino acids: CASSLKGRGEKLFF. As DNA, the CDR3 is TGTGCCAGCAGTTTGAAAGGTAGAGGTGAAAAACTGTTTTTT.

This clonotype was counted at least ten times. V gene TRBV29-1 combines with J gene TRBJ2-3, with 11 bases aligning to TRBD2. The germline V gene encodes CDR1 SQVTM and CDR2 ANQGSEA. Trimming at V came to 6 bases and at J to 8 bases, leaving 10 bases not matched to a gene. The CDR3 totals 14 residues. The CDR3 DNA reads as TGCAGCGTCGGCGGGACTAGCGGTTCGGGTACGCAGTATTTT. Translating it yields CSVGGTSGSGTQYF.

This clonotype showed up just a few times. CDR3 in DNA: TGTGCCAGCAGCTTAGGGGCGGCCAGCAATCAGCCCCAGCATTTT. Protein: CASSLGAASNQPQHF. This chain uses TRBV7-9 with TRBJ1-5; no reliable D call. V was pared by 1 base and J by 1 base, with 8 bases between. CDR3 length equals 15 residues. Looked up from germline, CDR1 is SEHNR and CDR2 is FQNEAQ (reference sequence).

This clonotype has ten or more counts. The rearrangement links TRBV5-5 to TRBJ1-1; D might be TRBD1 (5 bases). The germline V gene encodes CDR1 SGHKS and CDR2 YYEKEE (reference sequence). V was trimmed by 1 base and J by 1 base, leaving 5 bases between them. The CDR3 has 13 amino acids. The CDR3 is CASSLQGNTEAFF. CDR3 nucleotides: TGTGCCAGCAGCTTGCAGGGGAACACTGAAGCTTTCTTT.

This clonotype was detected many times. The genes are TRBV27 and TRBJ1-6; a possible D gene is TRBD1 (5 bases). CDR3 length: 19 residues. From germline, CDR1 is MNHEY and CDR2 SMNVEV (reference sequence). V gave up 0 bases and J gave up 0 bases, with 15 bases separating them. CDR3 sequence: CASSLSSGRAFSYNSPLHF. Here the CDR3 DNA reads TGTGCCAGCAGTTTATCAAGCGGCAGGGCATTCTCCTATAATTCACCCCTCCACTTT.

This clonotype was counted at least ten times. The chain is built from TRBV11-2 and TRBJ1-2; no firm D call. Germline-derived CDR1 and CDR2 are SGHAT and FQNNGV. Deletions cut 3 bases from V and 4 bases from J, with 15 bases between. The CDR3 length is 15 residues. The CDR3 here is CASSLTKDGFYGYTF. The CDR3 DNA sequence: TGTGCCAGCAGCTTGACCAAGGACGGCTTCTATGGCTACACCTTC.

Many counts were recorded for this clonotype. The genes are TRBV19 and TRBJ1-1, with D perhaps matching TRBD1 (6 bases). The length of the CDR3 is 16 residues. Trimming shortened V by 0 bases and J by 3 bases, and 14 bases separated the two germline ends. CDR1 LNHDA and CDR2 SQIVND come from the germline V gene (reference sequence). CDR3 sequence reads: CASSIDRGARDTEAFF. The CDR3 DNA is TGTGCCAGTAGTATAGATCGGGGGGCGCGGGACACTGAAGCTTTCTTT.